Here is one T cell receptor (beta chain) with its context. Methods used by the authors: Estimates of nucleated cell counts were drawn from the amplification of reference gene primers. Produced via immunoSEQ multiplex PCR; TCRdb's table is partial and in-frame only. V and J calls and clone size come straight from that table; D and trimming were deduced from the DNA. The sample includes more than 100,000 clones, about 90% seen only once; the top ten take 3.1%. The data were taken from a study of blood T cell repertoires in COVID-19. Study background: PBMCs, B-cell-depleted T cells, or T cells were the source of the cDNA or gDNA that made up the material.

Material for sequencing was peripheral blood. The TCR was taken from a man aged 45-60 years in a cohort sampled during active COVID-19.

CDR3 bases: TGTGCCAGCTCACCAATGGGACAAGGGGTAGGCTACACCTTC. It specifies CASSPMGQGVGYTF. The J gene is TRBJ1-2, the V gene TRBV18, with D possibly TRBD1 on 6 matching bases. The germline gives CDR1 KGHSH, CDR2 LQKENI. V shed 2 bases and J shed 8 bases, with 15 bases lying between them. The length of the CDR3 is 14 residues.